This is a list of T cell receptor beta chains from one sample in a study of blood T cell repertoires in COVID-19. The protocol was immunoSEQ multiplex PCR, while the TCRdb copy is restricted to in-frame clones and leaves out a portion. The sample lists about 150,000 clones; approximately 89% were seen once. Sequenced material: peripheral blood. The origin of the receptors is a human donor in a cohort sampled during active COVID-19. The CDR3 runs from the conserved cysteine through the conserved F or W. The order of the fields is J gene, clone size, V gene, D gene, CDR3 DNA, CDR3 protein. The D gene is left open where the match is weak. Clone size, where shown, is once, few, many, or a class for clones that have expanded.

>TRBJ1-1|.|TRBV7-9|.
TGTGCCAGCAGCGGAGGGGTACTGAACACTGAAGCTTTCTTT
CASSGGVLNTEAFF
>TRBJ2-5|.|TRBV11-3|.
TGTGCCAGCAGCTTCGAGGGCCAAGAGACCCAGTACTTC
CASSFEGQETQYF
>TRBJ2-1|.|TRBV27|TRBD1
TGTGCCAGCAGTTCCTCCCCCGGGACAGGATCCTACAATGAGCAGTTCTTC
CASSSSPGTGSYNEQFF
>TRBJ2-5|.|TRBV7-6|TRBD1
TGTGCCAGCAGCTTCCGGGGACAGGGCGAGACCCAGTACTTC
CASSFRGQGETQYF
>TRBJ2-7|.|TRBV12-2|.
TGTGCAAGTCGCTTAAAGATAGATGCTAGGAGGTACGAGCAGTACTTC
CASRLKIDARRYEQYF
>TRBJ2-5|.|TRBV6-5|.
TGTGCCAGCAGTTACTCGGTGGGGGGACAAGAGACCCAGTACTTC
CASSYSVGGQETQYF
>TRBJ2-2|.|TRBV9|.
TGTGCCAGCAGCCCGACAGCCTGGGAGCTGTTTTTT
CASSPTAWELFF
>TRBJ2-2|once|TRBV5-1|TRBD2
TGCGCCAGCAGCTTGGAACCAGCGGGGCACGCGAACACCGGGGAGCTGTTTTTT
CASSLEPAGHANTGELFF
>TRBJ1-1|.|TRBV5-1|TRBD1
TGCGCCAGCAGCGAGACCCAGGGGGCGGCTGAAGCTTTCTTT
CASSETQGAAEAFF
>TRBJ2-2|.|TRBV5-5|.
TGTGCCAGCAGCTTACACAGGGCTCCCGGGGAGCTGTTTTTT
CASSLHRAPGELFF
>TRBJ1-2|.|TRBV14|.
TGTGCCAGCAGCCAAGGAAAGGGGCGCCTGGTTGGCTACACCTTC
CASSQGKGRLVGYTF
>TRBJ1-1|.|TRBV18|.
TGTGCCAGCTCACCGACGGACAGCCTGAACACTGAAGCTTTCTTT
CASSPTDSLNTEAFF
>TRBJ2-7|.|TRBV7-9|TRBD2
TGTGCCAGCAGCCCCTCCCGACTAGCGGGGTACTACGAGCAGTACTTC
CASSPSRLAGYYEQYF
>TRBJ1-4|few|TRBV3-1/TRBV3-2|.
TGTGCCAGCAGCCTGTACGCAGCTAATGAAAAACTGTTTTTT
CASSLYAANEKLFF
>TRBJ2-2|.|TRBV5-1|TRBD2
TGCGCCAGCAGCTCCCGCCGGGACTATAACACCGGGGAGCTGTTTTTT
CASSSRRDYNTGELFF
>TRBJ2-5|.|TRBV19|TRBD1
TGTGCCAGTCGGGACAGGGGCCAAGAGACCCAGTACTTC
CASRDRGQETQYF
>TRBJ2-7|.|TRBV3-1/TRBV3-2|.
TGTGCCAGCAGCCAAGGAGCTCAGGGGATATACGAGCAGTACTTC
CASSQGAQGIYEQYF
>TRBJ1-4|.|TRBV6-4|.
TGTGCCAGCAGTGACTTACAGACCTATAATGAAAAACTGTTTTTT
CASSDLQTYNEKLFF
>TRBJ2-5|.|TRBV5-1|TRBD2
TGCGCCAGCAGCTTGGTTGTTTGGGGCGCGGGGGGATCAACCCAGTACTTC
CASSLVVWGAGGSTQYF
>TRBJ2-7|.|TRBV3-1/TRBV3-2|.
TGTGCCAGCAGCCAAGGAGTGGCGGCCTACGAGCAGTACTTC
CASSQGVAAYEQYF
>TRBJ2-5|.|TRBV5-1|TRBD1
TGCGCCAGCAGCTTCGGCAGGGGGCTGGGGCAAGAGACCCAGTACTTC
CASSFGRGLGQETQYF
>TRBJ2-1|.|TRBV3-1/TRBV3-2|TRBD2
TGTGCCAGCAGCCAAGAGGGAGGTAGCGGGGGCCCGGGAGTGCAGTTCTTC
CASSQEGGSGGPGVQFF
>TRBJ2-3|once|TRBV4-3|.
TGCGCCAGCAGCCAAGAGCAGCTAAGGGGTACGCAGTATTTT
CASSQEQLRGTQYF
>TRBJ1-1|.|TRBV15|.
TGTGCCACCAGCGGGGGTAACAGGGTCACTGAAGCTTTCTTT
CATSGGNRVTEAFF
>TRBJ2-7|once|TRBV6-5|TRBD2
TGTGCCAGCAGTCTGGCTAGCGGGAGCTCCTACGAGCAGTACTTC
CASSLASGSSYEQYF
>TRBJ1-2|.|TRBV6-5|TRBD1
TGTGCCAGCAGTTACTACAGGGGGGGCTACACCTTC
CASSYYRGGYTF
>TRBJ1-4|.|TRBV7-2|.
TGTGCCAGCAGCTTAGTTCTGGGGGGAGGTGAAAAACTGTTTTTT
CASSLVLGGGEKLFF
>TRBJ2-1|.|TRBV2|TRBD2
TGTGCCACCGAAGGGACTAGCGGGGGGCCGAACTACAATGAGCAGTTCTTC
CATEGTSGGPNYNEQFF
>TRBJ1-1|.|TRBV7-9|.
TGTGCCAGCAGCCGGCCAGGGAACACTGAAGCTTTCTTT
CASSRPGNTEAFF
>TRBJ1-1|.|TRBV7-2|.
TGTGCCAGCAGCCAGGGGCTCAACCCGAACACTGAAGCTTTCTTT
CASSQGLNPNTEAFF
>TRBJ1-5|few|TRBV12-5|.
TGTGCTAGTCTATTCAGGAATAGCAATCAGCCCCAGCATTTT
CASLFRNSNQPQHF
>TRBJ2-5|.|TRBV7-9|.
TGTGCCAGCAGCTTAGGGGCAGGACAAGAGACCCAGTACTTC
CASSLGAGQETQYF
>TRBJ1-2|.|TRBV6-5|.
TGTGCCAGCAGGACATGGACAGACAACTATGGCTACACCTTC
CASRTWTDNYGYTF
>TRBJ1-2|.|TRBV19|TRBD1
TGTGCCACCGGGACAGGGGCTAACTATGGCTACACCTTC
CATGTGANYGYTF
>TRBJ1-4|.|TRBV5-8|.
TGTGCCAGCAGCTGGCAGTATAATGAAAAACTGTTTTTT
CASSWQYNEKLFF
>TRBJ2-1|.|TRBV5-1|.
TGCGCCAGCAGCCTGGAGTTCAGCTCCTACAATGAGCAGTTCTTC
CASSLEFSSYNEQFF
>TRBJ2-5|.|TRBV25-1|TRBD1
TGTGCCAGCAGTGAAGGGACAGGGGCGGAGACCCAGTACTTC
CASSEGTGAETQYF
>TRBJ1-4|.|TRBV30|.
TGTGCCTGGACCCCCCTCGCAACTAATGAAAAACTGTTTTTT
CAWTPLATNEKLFF
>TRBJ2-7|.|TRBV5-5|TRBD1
TGTGCCAGCAGCTTGCGGACAGGGGGTCGGGAGCAGTACTTC
CASSLRTGGREQYF